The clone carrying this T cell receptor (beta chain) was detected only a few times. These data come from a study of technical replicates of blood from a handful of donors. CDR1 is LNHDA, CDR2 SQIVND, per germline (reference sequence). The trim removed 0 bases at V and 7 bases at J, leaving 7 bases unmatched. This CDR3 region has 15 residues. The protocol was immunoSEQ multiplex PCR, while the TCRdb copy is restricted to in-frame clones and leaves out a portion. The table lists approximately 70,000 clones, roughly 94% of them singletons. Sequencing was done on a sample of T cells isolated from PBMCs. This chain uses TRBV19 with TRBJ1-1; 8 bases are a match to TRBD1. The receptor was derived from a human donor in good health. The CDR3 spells CASSIDRTGIDEAFF. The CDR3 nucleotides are TGTGCCAGTAGTATAGACAGGACAGGGATCGATGAAGCTTTCTTT.